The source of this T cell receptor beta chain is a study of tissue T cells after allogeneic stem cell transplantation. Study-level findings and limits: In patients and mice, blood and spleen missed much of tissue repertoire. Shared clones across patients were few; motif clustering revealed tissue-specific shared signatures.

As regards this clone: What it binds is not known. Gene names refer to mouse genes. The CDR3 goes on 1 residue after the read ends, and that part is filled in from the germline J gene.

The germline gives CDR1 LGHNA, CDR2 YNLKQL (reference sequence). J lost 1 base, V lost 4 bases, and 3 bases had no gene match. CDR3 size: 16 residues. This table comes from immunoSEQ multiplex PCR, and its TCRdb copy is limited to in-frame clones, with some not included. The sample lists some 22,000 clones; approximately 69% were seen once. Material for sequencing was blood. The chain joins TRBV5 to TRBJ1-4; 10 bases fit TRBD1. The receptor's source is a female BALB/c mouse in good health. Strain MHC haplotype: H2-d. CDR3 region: CASSPRQGASNERLFF. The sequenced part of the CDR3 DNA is TGTGCCAGCAGCCCCCGACAGGGGGCTTCCAACGAAAGATTATTT.